This T cell receptor (beta chain) was identified during a study of cytomegalovirus exposure and HLA in healthy donors. Study-level background: HLA-typed donors were the source of 90 million or so unique TCRs, which an early data release held.

Study conclusions and caveats: Analysis performed later found about 17,000 TCR beta sequences associated with HLA alleles at 0.05 false discovery rate. TCR beta chains numbering more than 150 were designated cytomegalovirus-associated.

This clone is a singleton in its sample. No antigen is known for it. Amplification used 60 Vbeta primers and 13 Jbeta primers. Libraries were prepared by immunoSEQ multiplex PCR; TCRdb keeps only in-frame clonotypes and omits some of them. Of tens of thousands of clones listed, approximately 76% are singletons. Sequencing was performed on PBMCs. The clonotype originates from a male donor in good health and CMV-seronegative.

The CDR3 DNA follows: TGTGCCAGCAGCTTAGATGGTAGCGGGGTGTGGGAGCAGTACTTC. It translates to CASSLDGSGVWEQYF. The chain recombines TRBV7-6 with TRBJ2-7; 8 bases are a match to TRBD2. Germline lookup yields CDR1 SGHVS and CDR2 FNYEAQ. The CDR3 runs to 15 residues. V trimming: 1 base; J trimming: 7 bases; junction bases outside the gene matches: 9.